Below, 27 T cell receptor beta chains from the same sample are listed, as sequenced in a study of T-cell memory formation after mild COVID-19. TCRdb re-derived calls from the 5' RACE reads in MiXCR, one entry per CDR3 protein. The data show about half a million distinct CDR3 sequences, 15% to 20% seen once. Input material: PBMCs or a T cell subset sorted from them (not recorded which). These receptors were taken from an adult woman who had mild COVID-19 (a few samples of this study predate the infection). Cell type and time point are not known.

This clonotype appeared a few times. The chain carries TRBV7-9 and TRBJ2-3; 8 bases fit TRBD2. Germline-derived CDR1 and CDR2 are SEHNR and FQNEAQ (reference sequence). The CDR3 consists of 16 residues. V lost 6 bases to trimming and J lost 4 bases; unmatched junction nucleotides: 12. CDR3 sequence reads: CASRDGLAQVADTQYF. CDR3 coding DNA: TGTGCCAGCAGAGATGGACTAGCTCAAGTAGCAGATACGCAGTATTTT.

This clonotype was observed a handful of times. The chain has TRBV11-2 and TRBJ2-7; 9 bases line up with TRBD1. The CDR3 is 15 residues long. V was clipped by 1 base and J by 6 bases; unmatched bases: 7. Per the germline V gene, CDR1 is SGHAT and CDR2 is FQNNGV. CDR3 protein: CASSLVSPTGGEQYF. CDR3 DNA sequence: TGTGCCAGCAGCTTAGTATCCCCGACAGGGGGCGAGCAGTACTTC. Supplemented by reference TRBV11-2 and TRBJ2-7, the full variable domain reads EAGVAQSPRYKIIEKRQSVAFWCNPISGHATLYWYQQILGQGPKLLIQFQNNGVVDDSQLPKDRFSAERLKGVDSTLKIQPAKLEDSAVYLCASSLVSPTGGEQYFGPGTRLTVT.

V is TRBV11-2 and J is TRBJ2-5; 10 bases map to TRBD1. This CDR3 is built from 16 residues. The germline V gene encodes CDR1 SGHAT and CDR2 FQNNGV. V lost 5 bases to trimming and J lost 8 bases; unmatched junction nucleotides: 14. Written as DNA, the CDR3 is TGTGCCAGCAGCCGGCTGACAGGGGGCTTATGGGATACCCAGTACTTC. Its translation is CASSRLTGGLWDTQYF.

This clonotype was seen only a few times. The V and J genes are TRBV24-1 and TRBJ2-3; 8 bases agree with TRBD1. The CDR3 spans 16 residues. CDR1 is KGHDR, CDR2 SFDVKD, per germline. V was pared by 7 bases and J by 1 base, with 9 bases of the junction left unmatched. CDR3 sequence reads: CATRQGAGGGTDTQYF. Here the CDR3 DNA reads TGTGCCACCAGACAAGGGGCAGGGGGCGGCACAGATACGCAGTATTTT.

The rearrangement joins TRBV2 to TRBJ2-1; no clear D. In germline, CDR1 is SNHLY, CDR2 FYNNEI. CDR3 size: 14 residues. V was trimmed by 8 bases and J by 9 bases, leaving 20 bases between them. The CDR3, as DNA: TGTGCCAGCGGCCAGAAAGGGTATTTGGGTGAGCAGTTCTTC. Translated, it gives CASGQKGYLGEQFF.

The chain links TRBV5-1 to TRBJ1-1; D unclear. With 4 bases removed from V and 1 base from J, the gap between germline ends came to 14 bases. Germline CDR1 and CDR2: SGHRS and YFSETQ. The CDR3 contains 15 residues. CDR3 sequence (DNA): TGCGCCAGCAGCCCGAACTGGGTTGGGAACACTGAAGCTTTCTTT. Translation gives CASSPNWVGNTEAFF.

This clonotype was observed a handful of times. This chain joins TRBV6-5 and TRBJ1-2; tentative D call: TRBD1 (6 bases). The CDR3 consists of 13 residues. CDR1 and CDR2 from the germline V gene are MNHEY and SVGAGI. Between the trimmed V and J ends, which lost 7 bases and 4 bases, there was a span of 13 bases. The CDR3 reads CASTTDRIYGYTF. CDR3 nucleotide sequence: TGTGCCAGCACCACGGACAGAATCTATGGCTACACCTTC.

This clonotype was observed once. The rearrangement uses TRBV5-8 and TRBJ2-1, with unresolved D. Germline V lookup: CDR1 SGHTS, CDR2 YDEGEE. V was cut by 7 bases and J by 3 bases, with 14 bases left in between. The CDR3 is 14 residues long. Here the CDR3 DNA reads TGTGCCAGCGGTACGGCGTGGGGCTACAATGAGCAGTTCTTC. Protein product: CASGTAWGYNEQFF.

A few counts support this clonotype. DNA of the CDR3: TGTGCCAGCAGCTTGGCTCGGGGTTCTAACTATGGCTACACCTTC. It yields the protein CASSLARGSNYGYTF. The rearrangement links TRBV5-5 to TRBJ1-2; no firm D call. Germline CDR1 reads SGHKS; CDR2 reads YYEKEE (reference sequence). Trimming pared 0 bases from V and 0 bases from J, leaving 9 bases between. The CDR3 is 15 residues long.

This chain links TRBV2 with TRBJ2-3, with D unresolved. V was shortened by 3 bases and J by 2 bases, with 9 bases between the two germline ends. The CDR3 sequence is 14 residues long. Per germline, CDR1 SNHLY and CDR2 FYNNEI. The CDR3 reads CASSDSSYTDTQYF. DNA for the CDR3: TGTGCCAGCAGTGATTCATCCTACACAGATACGCAGTATTTT. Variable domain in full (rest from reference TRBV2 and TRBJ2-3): EPEVTQTPSHQVTQMGQEVILRCVPISNHLYFYWYRQILGQKVEFLVSFYNNEISEKSEIFDDQFSVERPDGSNFTLKIRSTKLEDSAMYFCASSDSSYTDTQYFGPGTRLTVL.

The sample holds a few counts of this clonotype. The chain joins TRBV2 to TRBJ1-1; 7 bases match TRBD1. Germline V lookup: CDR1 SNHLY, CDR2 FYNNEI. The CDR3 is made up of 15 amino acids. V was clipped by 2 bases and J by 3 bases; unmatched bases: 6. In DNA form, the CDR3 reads TGTGCCAGCAGTGAATCGGCAGGGGGATACACTGAAGCTTTCTTT. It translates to CASSESAGGYTEAFF.

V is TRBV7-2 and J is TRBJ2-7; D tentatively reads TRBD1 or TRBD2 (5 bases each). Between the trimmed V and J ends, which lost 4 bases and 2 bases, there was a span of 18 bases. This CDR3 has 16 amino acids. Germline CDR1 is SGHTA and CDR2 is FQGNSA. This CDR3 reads CASSSYIRDGAYEQYF. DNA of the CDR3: TGTGCCAGCAGCTCTTATATCCGGGACGGGGCCTACGAGCAGTACTTC.

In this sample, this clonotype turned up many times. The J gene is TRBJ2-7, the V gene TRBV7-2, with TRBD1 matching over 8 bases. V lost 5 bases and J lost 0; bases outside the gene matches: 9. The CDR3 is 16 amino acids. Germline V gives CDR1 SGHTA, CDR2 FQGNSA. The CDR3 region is CASSSADRAPSYEQYF. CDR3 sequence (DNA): TGTGCCAGCAGCAGCGCGGACAGGGCTCCCTCCTACGAGCAGTACTTC.

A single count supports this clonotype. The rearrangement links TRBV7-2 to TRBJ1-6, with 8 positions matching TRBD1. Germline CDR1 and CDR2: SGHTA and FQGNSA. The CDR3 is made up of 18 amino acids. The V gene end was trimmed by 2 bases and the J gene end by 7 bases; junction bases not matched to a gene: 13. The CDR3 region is CASSLRFPRTGWNSPLHF. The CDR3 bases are TGTGCCAGCAGCTTAAGATTCCCAAGGACAGGGTGGAATTCACCCCTCCACTTT.

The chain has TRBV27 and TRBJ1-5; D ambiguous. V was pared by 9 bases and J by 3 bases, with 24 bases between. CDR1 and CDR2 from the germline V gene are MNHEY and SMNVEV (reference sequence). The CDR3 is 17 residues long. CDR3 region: CARGAKWEVRINQPQHF. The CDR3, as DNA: TGTGCCAGAGGAGCTAAATGGGAAGTGCGAATCAATCAGCCCCAGCATTTT.

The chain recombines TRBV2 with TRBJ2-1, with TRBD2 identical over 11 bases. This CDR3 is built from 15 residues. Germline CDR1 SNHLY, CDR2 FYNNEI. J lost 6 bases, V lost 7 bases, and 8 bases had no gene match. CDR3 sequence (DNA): TGTGCCAGCACCCGGGGGACTAGCGGTGGCAATGAGCAGTTCTTC. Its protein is CASTRGTSGGNEQFF. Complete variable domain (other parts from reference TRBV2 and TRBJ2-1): EPEVTQTPSHQVTQMGQEVILRCVPISNHLYFYWYRQILGQKVEFLVSFYNNEISEKSEIFDDQFSVERPDGSNFTLKIRSTKLEDSAMYFCASTRGTSGGNEQFFGPGTRLTVL.

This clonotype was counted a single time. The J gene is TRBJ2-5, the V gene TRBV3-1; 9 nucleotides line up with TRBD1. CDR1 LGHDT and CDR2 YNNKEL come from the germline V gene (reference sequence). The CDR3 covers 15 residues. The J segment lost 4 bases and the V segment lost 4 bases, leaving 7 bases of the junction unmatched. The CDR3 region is CASSLQGARGETQYF. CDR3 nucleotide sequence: TGTGCCAGCAGCCTACAGGGGGCGCGGGGAGAGACCCAGTACTTC.

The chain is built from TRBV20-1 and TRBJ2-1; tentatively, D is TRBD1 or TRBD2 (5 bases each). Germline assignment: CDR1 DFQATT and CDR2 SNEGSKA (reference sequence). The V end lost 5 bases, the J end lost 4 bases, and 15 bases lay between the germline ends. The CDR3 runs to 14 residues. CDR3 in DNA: TGCAGTGCTGACCGGGACCACTCATACAATGAGCAGTTCTTC. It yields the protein CSADRDHSYNEQFF.

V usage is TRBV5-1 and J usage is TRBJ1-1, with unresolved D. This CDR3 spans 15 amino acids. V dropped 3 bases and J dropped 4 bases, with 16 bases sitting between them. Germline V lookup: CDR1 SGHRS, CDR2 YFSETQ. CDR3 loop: CASSSLGVAGTEAFF. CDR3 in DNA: TGCGCCAGCAGCTCCCTTGGGGTCGCTGGCACTGAAGCTTTCTTT.

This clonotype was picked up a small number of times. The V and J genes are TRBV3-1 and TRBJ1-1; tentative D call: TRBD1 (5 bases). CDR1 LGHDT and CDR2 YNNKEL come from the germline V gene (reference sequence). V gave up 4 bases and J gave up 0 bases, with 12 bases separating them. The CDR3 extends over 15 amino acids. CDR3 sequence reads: CASSPRGNVNTEAFF. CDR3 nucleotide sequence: TGTGCCAGCAGCCCCCGGGGCAACGTGAACACTGAAGCTTTCTTT.

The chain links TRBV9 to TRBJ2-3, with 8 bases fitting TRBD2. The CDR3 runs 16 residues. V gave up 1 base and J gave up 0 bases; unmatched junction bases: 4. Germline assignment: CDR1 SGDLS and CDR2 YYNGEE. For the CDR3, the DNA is TGTGCCAGCAGCGTAAGCGGGGGCGCTAGCACAGATACGCAGTATTTT. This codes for CASSVSGGASTDTQYF.

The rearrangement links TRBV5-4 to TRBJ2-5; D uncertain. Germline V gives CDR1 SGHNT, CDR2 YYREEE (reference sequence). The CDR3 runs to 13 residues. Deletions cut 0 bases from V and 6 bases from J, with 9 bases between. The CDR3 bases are TGTGCCAGCAGCTTGGTGGACGCGAAGACCCAGTACTTC. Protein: CASSLVDAKTQYF. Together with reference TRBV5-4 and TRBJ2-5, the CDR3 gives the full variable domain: ETGVTQSPTHLIKTRGQQVTLRCSSQSGHNTVSWYQQALGQGPQFIFQYYREEENGRGNFPPRFSGLQFPNYSSELNVNALELDDSALYLCASSLVDAKTQYFGPGTRLLVL.

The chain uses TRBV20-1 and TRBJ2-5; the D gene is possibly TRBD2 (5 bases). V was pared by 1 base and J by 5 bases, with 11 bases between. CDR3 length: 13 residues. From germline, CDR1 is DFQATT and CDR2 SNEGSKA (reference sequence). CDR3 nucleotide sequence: TGCAGTGCTAGAGGCCGGGGAGAGGAGACCCAGTACTTC. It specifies CSARGRGEETQYF.

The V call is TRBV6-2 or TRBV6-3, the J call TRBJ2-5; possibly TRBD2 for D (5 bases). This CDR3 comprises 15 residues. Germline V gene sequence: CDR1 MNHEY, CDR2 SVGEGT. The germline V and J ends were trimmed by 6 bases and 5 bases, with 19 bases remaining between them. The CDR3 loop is CASSPAAGAIETQYF. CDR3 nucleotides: TGTGCCAGCAGCCCAGCGGCGGGCGCGATCGAGACCCAGTACTTC.

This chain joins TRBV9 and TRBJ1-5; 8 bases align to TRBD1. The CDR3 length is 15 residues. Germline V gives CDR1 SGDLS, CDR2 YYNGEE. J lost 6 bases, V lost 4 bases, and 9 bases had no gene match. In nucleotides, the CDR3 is TGTGCCAGCAGCTACGGGACAGGCCAGGGTCAGCCCCAGCATTTT. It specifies CASSYGTGQGQPQHF.

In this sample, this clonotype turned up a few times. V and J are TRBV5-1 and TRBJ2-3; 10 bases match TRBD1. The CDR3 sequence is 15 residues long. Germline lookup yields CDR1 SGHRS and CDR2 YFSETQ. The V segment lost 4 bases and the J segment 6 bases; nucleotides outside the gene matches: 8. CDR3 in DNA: TGCGCCAGCAGCACTGGGGACAGGGGCGGCGATACGCAGTATTTT. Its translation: CASSTGDRGGDTQYF.

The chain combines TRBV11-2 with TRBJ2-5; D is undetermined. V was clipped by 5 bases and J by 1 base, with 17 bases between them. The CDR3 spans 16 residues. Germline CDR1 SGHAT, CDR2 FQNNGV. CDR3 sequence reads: CASSRKPLGSQETQYF. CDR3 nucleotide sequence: TGTGCCAGCAGCCGCAAACCCCTAGGAAGCCAAGAGACCCAGTACTTC.